The text below deals with one T cell receptor (beta chain). This sample is drawn from a study of blood T cell repertoires in COVID-19. Study-level information: Samples came from the United States, Italy and Spain, spanning acute and convalescent COVID-19. Nucleic acid was either cDNA or gDNA, and it came from T cells, B-cell-depleted T cells, or PBMCs.

Original data processing: Reference gene primer amplification yielded estimated nucleated cell counts. Only in-frame clones appear in the TCRdb table, and some are missing; sequencing was by immunoSEQ multiplex PCR. That table supplies the V and J calls and clone size; D and trimming were determined from the DNA. The profile shows about 54,000 clones, around 86% of them singletons. V shed 0 bases, J shed 3 bases, and the junction held 2 bases outside the gene matches. The CDR3 contains 15 residues. CDR1 and CDR2 from the germline V gene are SGDLS and YYNGEE. Specimen: peripheral blood. The origin of this receptor is a man aged 50-59 years with active COVID-19. The rearrangement links TRBV9 to TRBJ2-2, with 7 bases that match TRBD2. This chain's CDR3 is CASSVGTSDTGELFF. The CDR3 DNA follows: TGTGCCAGCAGCGTAGGGACTAGTGACACCGGGGAGCTGTTTTTT.